The 19 T cell receptor beta chains reported below all come from one sample, sequenced in a study of regulatory T cells in long-lasting Graves disease. As for time point: persistent/refractory GD, antithyroid drugs over 5 years with positive TRAb. PBMC-extracted RNA yielded the TCR library. Researchers made TCR beta libraries by using iRepertoire HTBI primers and running Arm-PCR on CDR3 regions. TCRdb reanalysed the multiplex PCR reads using MiXCR and keeps one entry per CDR3 protein. This sample yields about 470,000 distinct CDR3 sequences, of which 20% to 25% are seen a single time; approximately 8% belongs to the top ten. Sequencing used peripheral blood mononuclear cells (PBMCs), obtained when the disease was refractory, from a patient treated with antithyroid drugs. All receptors come from a female donor with Graves disease.

J is TRBJ2-2 and V is TRBV7-9; D is possibly TRBD1 (5 bases). Germline CDR1 reads SEHNR; CDR2 reads FQNEAQ (reference sequence). The CDR3 is made up of 16 amino acids. V was clipped by 6 bases and J by 2 bases, with 16 bases between them. In DNA, the CDR3 is TGTGCCAGCAGGACGATGCAGGGCGAAAACACCGGGGAGCTGTTTTTT. Translated, it gives CASRTMQGENTGELFF.

The V gene is TRBV29-1, the J gene TRBJ2-1; possible D gene TRBD2, 6 bases. Trimming cost V 6 bases and J 7 bases, with 19 bases left between them. The length of the CDR3 is 14 residues. In germline, CDR1 is SQVTM, CDR2 ANQGSEA. The CDR3, as DNA: TGCAGCGTGGCCAAACGGGACTCAGTGAATGAGCAGTTCTTC. Its translation is CSVAKRDSVNEQFF.

This chain connects TRBV20-1 to TRBJ2-3; TRBD2 agrees at 10 bases. Germline V gives CDR1 DFQATT, CDR2 SNEGSKA (reference sequence). The V gene end was trimmed by 6 bases and the J gene end by 7 bases; junction bases not matched to a gene: 10. CDR3 size: 14 residues. CDR3 sequence: CSAYELAGTNTQYF. Here the CDR3 DNA reads TGCAGTGCCTACGAACTAGCGGGAACAAATACGCAGTATTTT.

The table lists this clonotype with many counts. CDR3 protein: CATRTTSSETQYF. CDR3 nucleotides: TGTGCCACCAGGACGACTAGTTCGGAGACCCAGTACTTC. This chain uses TRBV15 with TRBJ2-5, with D possibly TRBD2 on 6 matching bases. V lost 6 bases and J 5 bases, leaving 13 bases between the germline ends. The CDR3 has 13 amino acids. The germline V gene encodes CDR1 LNHNV and CDR2 YYDKDF (reference sequence). The full variable domain, completed using reference TRBV15 and TRBJ2-5, is DAMVIQNPRYQVTQFGKPVTLSCSQTLNHNVMYWYQQKSSQAPKLLFHYYDKDFNNEADTPDNFQSRRPNTSFCFLDIRSPGLGDTAMYLCATRTTSSETQYFGPGTRLLVL.

This clonotype was picked up one time. The rearrangement uses TRBV30 and TRBJ2-4; 11 bases align to TRBD1. The CDR3 sequence is 16 residues long. Trimming removed 0 bases from V and 0 bases from J; junction bases left unmatched: 1. In germline, CDR1 is GTSNPN, CDR2 SVGIG (reference sequence). CDR3 loop: CAWSVGTGGAKNIQYF. The CDR3 region has the DNA TGTGCCTGGAGTGTAGGGACAGGGGGAGCCAAAAACATTCAGTACTTC.

J is TRBJ2-3 and V is TRBV6-5, with 9 positions matching TRBD2. The germline gives CDR1 MNHEY, CDR2 SVGAGI. V was clipped by 4 bases and J by 5 bases; unmatched bases: 7. The CDR3 runs to 15 residues. The CDR3 protein is CASSSLSGSIDTQYF. The CDR3 DNA sequence: TGTGCCAGCAGTTCCCTTAGCGGGAGTATAGATACGCAGTATTTT.

This clonotype was recorded a few times. V is TRBV27 and J is TRBJ1-3; D is ambiguous. V dropped 5 bases and J dropped 4 bases, with 21 bases sitting between them. Per the germline V gene, CDR1 is MNHEY and CDR2 is SMNVEV (reference sequence). This CDR3 has 17 residues. The CDR3 protein is CASSPTWLTAEGNTIYF. The CDR3 DNA follows: TGTGCCAGCAGTCCTACCTGGCTAACGGCGGAAGGAAACACCATATATTTT.

The chain joins TRBV29-1 to TRBJ2-5; 8 bases fit TRBD1. This CDR3 has 13 amino acids. The germline CDR1 and CDR2 sequences are SQVTM and ANQGSEA. The ends lost 3 bases at V and 2 bases at J; junction bases unmatched: 2. The CDR3 nucleotides read TGCAGCGTTGATACAGGGGGGCAAGAGACCCAGTACTTC. Its translation is CSVDTGGQETQYF.

The chain combines TRBV5-6 with TRBJ2-7; 9 nucleotides agree with TRBD1. The CDR3 loop spans 15 amino acids. Germline assignment: CDR1 SGHDT and CDR2 YYEEEE. V lost 2 bases to trimming and J lost 4 bases; unmatched junction nucleotides: 7. The CDR3 DNA follows: TGTGCCAGCAGCTTTGAGGGACAGGGTGAATACGAGCAGTACTTC. Its protein product is CASSFEGQGEYEQYF.

This clonotype was counted a few times. The V gene is TRBV18, the J gene TRBJ2-1; TRBD2 matches 9 bases. CDR1 KGHSH and CDR2 LQKENI come from the germline V gene. This CDR3 spans 14 amino acids. Trimming at V came to 1 base and at J to 7 bases, leaving 2 bases not matched to a gene. The CDR3 is CASSPRLAGNEQFF. In DNA, the CDR3 is TGTGCCAGCTCACCACGCCTAGCGGGGAATGAGCAGTTCTTC.

The rearrangement links TRBV2 to TRBJ2-3; D perhaps matches TRBD2 (6 bases). With the DNA end fitting TRBJ2-1 better, the J assignment may be wrong. Germline loops: CDR1 SNHLY, CDR2 FYNNEI. CDR3 length equals 15 residues. The CDR3 sequence: CASREGLASFGEQFF. CDR3 nucleotides: TGTGCCAGCAGGGAGGGGCTAGCTTCGTTCGGGGAGCAGTTCTTC.

The chain recombines TRBV4-3 with TRBJ2-2, with 11 bases aligning to TRBD2. In germline, CDR1 is LGHNA, CDR2 YSLEER. CDR3 length equals 19 residues. V was clipped by 4 bases and J by 7 bases; unmatched bases: 17. The CDR3 DNA reads TGCGCCAGCAGCCTCGTACCGGGACTAGCGGCAGGCTTAGTCGGGGAGCTGTTTTTT. It codes for CASSLVPGLAAGLVGELFF.

The chain uses TRBV20-1 and TRBJ2-2, with D perhaps matching TRBD1 (6 bases). The V end was cut by 3 bases, the J end by 7 bases, with 18 bases between. In germline, CDR1 is DFQATT, CDR2 SNEGSKA (reference sequence). The CDR3 covers 15 residues. DNA for the CDR3: TGCAGTGCTAGTCGTCCTGGGGGCTTAGGCGGGGAGCTGTTTTTT. Its translation: CSASRPGGLGGELFF.

This clonotype showed up many times. This sequence joins TRBV6-2 or TRBV6-3 and TRBJ1-2, with D uncertain. V was shortened by 2 bases and J by 4 bases, with 11 bases between the two germline ends. CDR3 length: 14 residues. The germline gives CDR1 MNHEY, CDR2 SVGEGT. Here the CDR3 reads CASSYGMTLYGYTF. CDR3 nucleotides: TGTGCCAGCAGTTACGGGATGACTCTCTATGGCTACACCTTC.

This clonotype was detected ten times or more. V gene TRBV28 combines with J gene TRBJ2-7; 7 bases align to TRBD1. From germline, CDR1 is MDHEN and CDR2 SYDVKM. Trimming removed 3 bases from V and 1 base from J; junction bases left unmatched: 15. CDR3 length equals 18 residues. The CDR3: CASSLSYRGTEPSYEQYF. As DNA, the CDR3 is TGTGCCAGCAGTTTGTCTTACCGAGGGACAGAGCCTTCCTACGAGCAGTACTTC.

The chain links TRBV12-3 or TRBV12-4 to TRBJ2-7; TRBD1 aligns across 7 bases. V trimming: 4 bases; J trimming: 2 bases; junction bases outside the gene matches: 5. The CDR3 has 14 residues. Written as DNA, the CDR3 is TGTGCCAGCAGTTCCCCGGGACAGCCCTACGAGCAGTACTTC. It yields the protein CASSSPGQPYEQYF.

The table lists this clonotype with a few counts. The CDR3 nucleotides read TGTGCCAGCAGTTATCGGGGGGTAGGCAATCAGCCCCAGCATTTT. This codes for CASSYRGVGNQPQHF. J is TRBJ1-5 and V is TRBV6-5; maybe TRBD1 (5 bases). Per the germline V gene, CDR1 is MNHEY and CDR2 is SVGAGI. V shed 3 bases and J shed 2 bases, with 11 bases lying between them. The CDR3 runs 15 residues.

This clonotype has a count of ten or more. V gene TRBV3-1 combines with J gene TRBJ2-7, with 14 bases lining up with TRBD2. With V trimmed by 1 base and J by 9 bases, 2 bases remained unmatched. Germline V gives CDR1 LGHDT, CDR2 YNNKEL (reference sequence). The CDR3 runs 14 residues. CDR3 residues: CASSQGLAGGAQYF. The CDR3 nucleotides are TGTGCCAGCAGCCAAGGACTAGCGGGAGGGGCGCAGTACTTC.

This clonotype was counted ten times or more. The genes are TRBV28 and TRBJ2-7; 7 bases agree with TRBD1. The CDR3 extends over 14 amino acids. The germline gives CDR1 MDHEN, CDR2 SYDVKM. The trim removed 7 bases at V and 1 base at J, leaving 7 bases unmatched. The CDR3 sequence: CASTAVGQSYEQYF. The CDR3 bases are TGTGCCAGCACCGCTGTGGGACAGTCCTACGAGCAGTACTTC.